This T cell receptor beta chain appears in the sequencing data of a study of response to subunit inactivated influenza vaccine. This CDR3 is built from 15 residues. One entry per CDR3 protein results from TCRdb running MiXCR on the RT-PCR reads. The profile shows some 480,000 distinct CDR3 sequences, roughly 9.8% of them singletons. The sample in question was PBMCs from blood, obtained about 6 weeks after vaccination. This chain links TRBV21-1 with TRBJ2-5; the tabulated D call, TRBD2, remains unverified against the DNA. TRBV21-1 counts as a pseudogene. The receptor was derived from a man aged 45 to 65 who received an inactivated influenza vaccine. The CDR3 bases are TGTGCCAGCAGCAAACCTACAGGGAGGGCAGAGACCCAGTACTTC. This translates into CASSKPTGRAETQYF.